The 13 T cell receptor beta chains below were found in one sample sequenced in a study of long-term antiretroviral therapy in people with HIV. immunoSEQ v3.0 was run at survey level. Clones were sequenced by immunoSEQ multiplex PCR, and TCRdb holds only the in-frame ones, with some missing. The data contain more than 35,000 clones, roughly 96% of them seen just once; the ten biggest clones take up less than 3%. The sequences come from unsorted PBMCs, collected 3.7 years after starting antiretroviral therapy. Receptor source: a woman between 50 and 59 years old with HIV.

The J gene is TRBJ1-5, the V gene TRBV6-1; no firm D call. Germline V gene lookup returns CDR1 MNHNS and CDR2 SASEGT. V dropped 2 bases and J dropped 3 bases, with 11 bases sitting between them. The CDR3 runs 15 residues. Here the CDR3 DNA reads TGTGCCAGCAGTGAAAGGTACGGGTACAATCAGCCCCAGCATTTT. It is translated as CASSERYGYNQPQHF.

The chain employs TRBV11-2 and TRBJ2-2; a weak D match, TRBD2 (6 bases). The CDR3 totals 14 residues. The V gene lost 5 bases and the J gene lost 0 bases, with 7 bases spanning the gap. CDR1 and CDR2 from the germline V gene are SGHAT and FQNNGV. The CDR3 region has the DNA TGTGCCAGCAGCCGGGGGTCGAACACCGGGGAGCTGTTTTTT. Translating gives CASSRGSNTGELFF.

The chain employs TRBV6-5 and TRBJ1-1, with a weak D call TRBD1 (5 bases). This CDR3 contains 12 residues. The V gene's germline CDR1 is MNHEY and CDR2 SVGAGI. Trimming took off 6 bases at V and 6 bases at J, with 11 bases between the two ends. CDR3 loop: CASSLRGAEAFF. CDR3 DNA sequence: TGTGCCAGCAGCCTGCGAGGGGCTGAAGCTTTCTTT.

The rearrangement uses TRBV7-9 and TRBJ1-6; the D gene is possibly TRBD1 (6 bases). The length of the CDR3 is 14 residues. V lost 2 bases and J lost 11, with 13 bases in between. Germline V lookup: CDR1 SEHNR, CDR2 FQNEAQ (reference sequence). Here the CDR3 reads CASSLNDRSAPLHF. The CDR3 DNA sequence: TGTGCCAGCAGCTTAAATGACAGGTCAGCACCCCTCCACTTT.

This chain connects TRBV7-3 to TRBJ2-7; D may be TRBD1 (5 bases). The germline V gene has CDR1 SGHTA and CDR2 FQGTGA. The CDR3 runs 15 residues. Trimming stripped 0 bases from V and 3 bases from J, with 12 bases between. CDR3 DNA: TGTGCCAGCAGCTTAACGGGGCAGCCCTACTACGAGCAGTACTTC. As protein: CASSLTGQPYYEQYF.

This rearrangement joins TRBV29-1 to TRBJ2-5; 10 bases line up with TRBD1. The CDR3 extends over 14 amino acids. Germline CDR1 reads SQVTM; CDR2 reads ANQGSEA. The V gene end was trimmed by 4 bases and the J gene end by 6 bases; junction bases not matched to a gene: 8. The CDR3 sequence: CSVGRDRGGKTQYF. The CDR3 DNA sequence: TGCAGCGTTGGCCGGGACAGGGGAGGAAAGACCCAGTACTTC. Based on the CDR3 plus reference TRBV29-1 and TRBJ2-5, the full variable domain is SAVISQKPSRDICQRGTSLTIQCQVDSQVTMMFWYRQQPGQSLTLIATANQGSEATYESGFVIDKFPISRPNLTFSTLTVSNMSPEDSSIYLCSVGRDRGGKTQYFGPGTRLLVL.

This clone was observed once. V gene TRBV6-1 combines with J gene TRBJ1-5; D may be TRBD1 (5 bases). The V end was cut by 1 base, the J end by 7 bases, with 8 bases between. Per germline, CDR1 MNHNS and CDR2 SASEGT. The CDR3 spans 13 residues. CDR3 in amino acids: CASSEVGDQPQHF. In DNA form, the CDR3 reads TGTGCCAGCAGTGAAGTCGGGGACCAGCCCCAGCATTTT.

J is TRBJ2-1 and V is TRBV6-4, with a tentative D call TRBD1 (6 bases). Germline V gene sequence: CDR1 MRHNA, CDR2 SNTAGT. The CDR3 sequence is 15 residues long. The V and J ends lost 4 bases and 1 base respectively, with 11 bases between them. The CDR3 DNA reads TGTGCCAGCAGTGCGACAGGTCCGTCCTACAATGAGCAGTTCTTC. It yields the protein CASSATGPSYNEQFF.

The chain recombines TRBV6-5 with TRBJ2-1, with D uncertain. Per the germline V gene, CDR1 is MNHEY and CDR2 is SVGAGI. There are 14 residues in the CDR3. The germline V and J ends were trimmed by 11 bases and 0 bases, with 14 bases remaining between them. The CDR3, as DNA: TGTGCCGCAGCGACGCGCAGCTCCTACAATGAGCAGTTCTTC. Amino acid sequence: CAAATRSSYNEQFF.

The chain carries TRBV6-5 and TRBJ1-5; tentative D call: TRBD1 (6 bases). Germline-derived CDR1 and CDR2 are MNHEY and SVGAGI. This CDR3 region has 14 residues. The V and J ends lost 5 bases and 3 bases respectively, with 11 bases between them. The CDR3 protein is CASSVGQPNQPQHF. As DNA, the CDR3 is TGTGCCAGCAGTGTTGGACAGCCCAATCAGCCCCAGCATTTT.

In its sample, this clone was seen once. CDR3 protein: CASSLAGPPLVSYTF. DNA of the CDR3: TGTGCCAGCAGCTTAGCTGGGCCACCATTGGTTTCCTACACCTTC. This rearrangement joins TRBV7-8 to TRBJ1-2, with D unclear. The germline CDR1 and CDR2 sequences are SGHVS and FQNEAQ. The CDR3 runs to 15 residues. Trimming shortened V by 0 bases and J by 10 bases, and 18 bases separated the two germline ends. The whole variable domain, remainder taken from reference TRBV7-8 and TRBJ1-2, is GAGVSQSPRYKVAKRGQDVALRCDPISGHVSLFWYQQALGQGPEFLTYFQNEAQLDKSGLPSDRFFAERPEGSVSTLKIQRTQQEDSAVYLCASSLAGPPLVSYTFGSGTRLTVV.

J is TRBJ1-2 and V is TRBV6-6; D is undetermined. V lost 5 bases and J 8 bases, leaving 9 bases between the germline ends. The CDR3 runs to 11 residues. Germline CDR1 MNHNY, CDR2 SVGAGI (reference sequence). The CDR3 reads CASSPGSGYTF. The CDR3 coding sequence is TGTGCCAGCAGTCCAGGTTCAGGCTACACCTTC.

The chain links TRBV4-1 to TRBJ1-1; possible D gene TRBD1, 5 bases. The CDR3 contains 14 residues. Germline V gene lookup returns CDR1 MGHRA and CDR2 YSYEKL. V lost 2 bases, J lost 2 bases, and 9 bases lay in between. The CDR3 reads CASSQQTGNTEAFF. The CDR3 coding sequence is TGCGCCAGCAGCCAACAAACAGGCAACACTGAAGCTTTCTTT.